What follows are 25 T cell receptor beta chains derived from one specimen sequenced in a study of blood T cell repertoires in COVID-19. TCRdb's table, derived via immunoSEQ multiplex PCR, lists solely in-frame clones and lacks some. The sample has about 250,000 clones; roughly 89% are singletons. The source material was peripheral blood. These TCRs come from a woman aged 55-70 years with COVID-19, enrolled during active disease.

The chain uses TRBV2 and TRBJ2-1, with 8 bases fitting TRBD2. Trimming at V came to 5 bases and at J to 8 bases, leaving 11 bases not matched to a gene. Germline-derived CDR1 and CDR2 are SNHLY and FYNNEI. The CDR3 runs 15 residues. CDR3 nucleotide sequence: TGTGCCAGCAGTTTCTCGGGGGGGCCTTGGGATGAGCAGTTCTTC. Its translation: CASSFSGGPWDEQFF.

This chain uses TRBV23-1 with TRBJ2-7; 10 bases fit TRBD1. TRBV23-1 is flagged as an ORF with uncertain function. The V segment lost 3 bases and the J segment 5 bases; nucleotides outside the gene matches: 10. The CDR3 runs 16 residues. CDR3 sequence: CASSQAETGGIDEQYF. CDR3 sequence (DNA): TGCGCCAGCAGTCAGGCAGAGACAGGGGGCATCGACGAGCAGTACTTC.

The V gene is TRBV3-1 (or the pseudogene TRBV3-2), the J gene TRBJ1-1; D is unresolved. Germline V gives CDR1 LGHDT, CDR2 YNNKEL (reference sequence). CDR3 size: 13 residues. The V end was cut by 1 base, the J end by 4 bases, with 7 bases between. CDR3 nucleotides: TGTGCCAGCAGCCAAGGAGGCAGCACTGAAGCTTTCTTT. Amino acid sequence: CASSQGGSTEAFF.

The chain employs TRBV12-5 and TRBJ1-1; a weak D match, TRBD1 (6 bases). V lost 6 bases, J lost 8 bases, and 13 bases lay in between. Germline V gene lookup returns CDR1 LGHNT and CDR2 FRNRAP. CDR3 size: 12 residues. The CDR3 region is CASGMDSWEAFF. CDR3 sequence (DNA): TGTGCTAGTGGGATGGACAGCTGGGAAGCTTTCTTT.

This chain uses TRBV7-2 with TRBJ1-1, with 7 bases matching TRBD1. CDR1 and CDR2 from the germline V gene are SGHTA and FQGNSA. The CDR3 is 14 amino acids. V was clipped by 5 bases and J by 5 bases; unmatched bases: 8. DNA of the CDR3: TGTGCCAGCAGCACAAGACAGGGAGGAACTGAAGCTTTCTTT. This gives the protein CASSTRQGGTEAFF. The full variable domain, rest sourced from reference TRBV7-2 and TRBJ1-1, is GAGVSQSPSNKVTEKGKDVELRCDPISGHTALYWYRQSLGQGLEFLIYFQGNSAPDKSGLPSDRFSAERTGGSVSTLTIQRTQQEDSAVYLCASSTRQGGTEAFFGQGTRLTVV.

The chain uses TRBV3-1 (or the pseudogene TRBV3-2) and TRBJ2-1; TRBD2 aligns across 12 bases. The germline V gene has CDR1 LGHDT and CDR2 YNNKEL (reference sequence). The trim removed 3 bases at V and 11 bases at J, leaving 5 bases unmatched. CDR3 size: 14 residues. DNA of the CDR3: TGTGCCAGCAGCCACCTAGCGGGGGGGCTAAAGCAGTTCTTC. It translates to CASSHLAGGLKQFF.

The chain has TRBV6-1 and TRBJ2-7, with 9 bases lining up with TRBD1. The germline V gene encodes CDR1 MNHNS and CDR2 SASEGT. CDR3 length: 16 amino acids. V lost 0 bases and J lost 9; bases outside the gene matches: 12. The CDR3 coding sequence is TGTGCCAGCAGTGAAGCGGGGACAGGGTCCGACTCCGGGCAGTACTTC. Protein product: CASSEAGTGSDSGQYF.

The chain links TRBV6-5 to TRBJ1-2; D perhaps matches TRBD1 (6 bases). V was clipped by 5 bases and J by 4 bases, with 11 bases between them. CDR1 and CDR2 from the germline V gene are MNHEY and SVGAGI. The CDR3 extends over 13 amino acids. The CDR3 DNA reads TGTGCCAGCAGTCTCACGACAGGCTATGGCTACACCTTC. Translating it yields CASSLTTGYGYTF.

The gene calls are TRBV5-6 and TRBJ1-6; 8 nucleotides line up with TRBD1. The germline V gene encodes CDR1 SGHDT and CDR2 YYEEEE. This CDR3 has 14 residues. V shed 2 bases, J shed 9 bases, and the junction held 4 bases outside the gene matches. CDR3 sequence reads: CASSFKTGVSPLHF. In DNA form, the CDR3 reads TGTGCCAGCAGCTTTAAGACAGGGGTTTCACCCCTCCACTTT.

The chain recombines TRBV5-8 with TRBJ1-5, with a possible D match to TRBD1 (5 bases). The V end lost 0 bases, the J end lost 1 base, and 8 bases lay between the germline ends. Germline V lookup: CDR1 SGHTS, CDR2 YDEGEE. CDR3 size: 15 residues. The CDR3 protein is CASSLEPGSNQPQHF. CDR3 nucleotides: TGTGCCAGCAGCTTGGAGCCAGGGAGCAATCAGCCCCAGCATTTT.

The chain uses TRBV15 and TRBJ2-7; maybe TRBD1 (6 bases). V was shortened by 1 base and J by 0 bases, with 10 bases between the two germline ends. This CDR3 comprises 15 residues. Germline values: CDR1 LNHNV, CDR2 YYDKDF (reference sequence). The CDR3 loop is CATSRGTASSYEQYF. CDR3 nucleotides: TGTGCCACCAGCAGAGGGACAGCCAGCTCCTACGAGCAGTACTTC.

The chain couples TRBV30 to TRBJ1-2; D is undetermined. The V and J ends lost 2 bases and 6 bases respectively, with 19 bases between them. The CDR3 has 15 residues. Germline CDR1 is GTSNPN and CDR2 is SVGIG (reference sequence). CDR3 bases: TGTGCCTGGAGTACTGGGCTGAGGGCCGGAAATGGCTACACCTTC. Protein product: CAWSTGLRAGNGYTF.

The chain links TRBV18 to TRBJ2-5; TRBD2 agrees at 11 bases. Germline V CDR1 and CDR2: KGHSH, LQKENI. CDR3 size: 15 residues. With 6 bases clipped from V and 2 bases from J, the junction kept 5 bases outside the gene matches. CDR3 in DNA: TGTGCCAGCTCCGCTAGCGGGGGGAAACAAGAGACCCAGTACTTC. Amino acids: CASSASGGKQETQYF.

This clone was recorded only once. The chain employs TRBV10-3 and TRBJ1-6; D unclear. CDR3 length: 16 residues. In germline, CDR1 is ENHRY, CDR2 SYGVKD. With 2 bases removed from V and 9 bases from J, the gap between germline ends came to 17 bases. As DNA, the CDR3 is TGTGCCATCAGTGAGGAACCCGGGGAGGTTAGTTCACCCCTCCACTTT. The encoded protein is CAISEEPGEVSSPLHF.

This chain uses TRBV29-1 with TRBJ1-1, with a weak D call TRBD1 (5 bases). V dropped 3 bases and J dropped 5 bases, with 10 bases sitting between them. The CDR3 length is 12 residues. The germline gives CDR1 SQVTM, CDR2 ANQGSEA. The CDR3 sequence is CSVERGRTEAFF. DNA for the CDR3: TGCAGCGTTGAGCGGGGACGGACTGAAGCTTTCTTT.

The gene calls are TRBV19 and TRBJ1-3, with D perhaps TRBD1 (5 bases). The germline V and J ends were trimmed by 5 bases and 2 bases, with 13 bases remaining between them. CDR3 length: 15 amino acids. CDR1 is LNHDA and CDR2 is SQIVND in the germline V gene (reference sequence). The CDR3 loop is CASSQGDSTGNTIYF. In DNA form, the CDR3 reads TGTGCCAGTAGTCAAGGGGACTCAACTGGAAACACCATATATTTT. The whole variable domain, remainder taken from reference TRBV19 and TRBJ1-3, is DGGITQSPKYLFRKEGQNVTLSCEQNLNHDAMYWYRQDPGQGLRLIYYSQIVNDFQKGDIAEGYSVSREKKESFPLTVTSAQKNPTAFYLCASSQGDSTGNTIYFGEGSWLTVV.

The rearrangement joins TRBV16 to TRBJ1-3, with 7 positions matching TRBD1. This CDR3 is built from 14 residues. Trimming at V came to 5 bases and at J to 2 bases, leaving 3 bases not matched to a gene. Germline lookup yields CDR1 KGHSY and CDR2 FQNENV. The CDR3 sequence: CASSDRVTGNTIYF. DNA for the CDR3: TGTGCCAGCAGCGACAGGGTGACTGGAAACACCATATATTTT.

Regarding this clone: Other DNA sequences in the same sample also yield this CDR3. The V call is TRBV5-1, the J call TRBJ1-3; D not certain. The CDR3 extends over 14 amino acids. Trimming stripped 3 bases from V and 0 bases from J, with 7 bases between. Germline V lookup: CDR1 SGHRS, CDR2 YFSETQ. CDR3 bases: TGCGCCAGCAGCTCCGACAACTCTGGAAACACCATATATTTT. Translating gives CASSSDNSGNTIYF.

The rearrangement joins TRBV10-3 to TRBJ2-3, with a possible D match to TRBD2 (6 bases). Germline-derived CDR1 and CDR2 are ENHRY and SYGVKD. The V end lost 2 bases, the J end lost 1 base, and 22 bases lay between the germline ends. This CDR3 is 19 amino acids long. The CDR3: CAISEAAGEVAGRTDTQYF. CDR3 nucleotide sequence: TGTGCCATCAGTGAGGCGGCTGGGGAAGTTGCGGGGCGCACAGATACGCAGTATTTT.

This chain joins TRBV2 and TRBJ1-4; 8 positions agree with TRBD1. Germline CDR1 reads SNHLY; CDR2 reads FYNNEI. This CDR3 has 15 residues. With V trimmed by 3 bases and J by 3 bases, 3 bases remained unmatched. CDR3 bases: TGTGCCAGCAGTGACAGGGGGCGGTCTAATGAAAAACTGTTTTTT. Its translation: CASSDRGRSNEKLFF. Using reference TRBV2 and TRBJ1-4 for the parts outside the CDR3, the full variable domain is EPEVTQTPSHQVTQMGQEVILRCVPISNHLYFYWYRQILGQKVEFLVSFYNNEISEKSEIFDDQFSVERPDGSNFTLKIRSTKLEDSAMYFCASSDRGRSNEKLFFGSGTQLSVL.

J is TRBJ1-2 and V is TRBV2; no clear D. Per the germline V gene, CDR1 is SNHLY and CDR2 is FYNNEI. The CDR3 covers 13 residues. V was cut by 6 bases and J by 3 bases, with 11 bases left in between. DNA for the CDR3: TGTGCCAGCAGACCGGAGATGGACTATGGCTACACCTTC. It translates to CASRPEMDYGYTF. The full variable domain, its missing parts supplied by reference TRBV2 and TRBJ1-2, is EPEVTQTPSHQVTQMGQEVILRCVPISNHLYFYWYRQILGQKVEFLVSFYNNEISEKSEIFDDQFSVERPDGSNFTLKIRSTKLEDSAMYFCASRPEMDYGYTFGSGTRLTVV.

The chain carries TRBV10-2 and TRBJ2-7; 9 nucleotides agree with TRBD1. Per the germline V gene, CDR1 is WSHSY and CDR2 is SAAADI. Trimming cost V 0 bases and J 3 bases; bases outside gene matches: 6. CDR3 length: 16 amino acids. The CDR3 protein is CASSESRGTGLYEQYF. The DNA of the CDR3 is TGCGCCAGCAGTGAGTCAAGGGGGACAGGGCTCTACGAGCAGTACTTC.

J is TRBJ2-1 and V is TRBV6-5; maybe TRBD2 (6 bases). CDR1 and CDR2 from the germline V gene are MNHEY and SVGAGI. The V end lost 2 bases, the J end lost 5 bases, and 13 bases lay between the germline ends. This CDR3 contains 15 residues. The CDR3 nucleotides read TGTGCCAGCAGTTACCGACTAGTGGTTGACAATGAGCAGTTCTTC. Translating gives CASSYRLVVDNEQFF.

This clone was recorded only once. This rearrangement joins TRBV19 to TRBJ2-3, with 9 positions matching TRBD1. Trimming took 6 bases from V and 4 from J; bases not matched to a gene: 8. Germline V gene lookup returns CDR1 LNHDA and CDR2 SQIVND (reference sequence). There are 15 residues in the CDR3. The CDR3 bases are TGTGCCAGTAGCCGGACAGGGGATCGGTCAGATACGCAGTATTTT. This translates into CASSRTGDRSDTQYF.

This clone showed up just a few times. CDR3 loop: CAGQSYEKLFF. CDR3 in DNA: TGTGCCGGGCAGTCATATGAAAAACTGTTTTTT. J is TRBJ1-4 and V is TRBV30; D unclear. Germline V lookup: CDR1 GTSNPN, CDR2 SVGIG (reference sequence). V lost 8 bases and J lost 6, with 10 bases in between. This CDR3 region has 11 residues.